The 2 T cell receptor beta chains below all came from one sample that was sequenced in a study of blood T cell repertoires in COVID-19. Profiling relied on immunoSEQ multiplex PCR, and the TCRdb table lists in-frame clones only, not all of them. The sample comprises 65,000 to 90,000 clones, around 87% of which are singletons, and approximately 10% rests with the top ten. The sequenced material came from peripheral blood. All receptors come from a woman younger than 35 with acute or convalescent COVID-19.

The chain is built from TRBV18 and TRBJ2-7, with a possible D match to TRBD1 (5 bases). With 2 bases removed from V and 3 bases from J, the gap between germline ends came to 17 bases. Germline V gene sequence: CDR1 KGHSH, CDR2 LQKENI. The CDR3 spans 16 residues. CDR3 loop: CASSPSSGHGYYEQYF. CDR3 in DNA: TGTGCCAGCTCACCATCTTCCGGACACGGTTACTACGAGCAGTACTTC.

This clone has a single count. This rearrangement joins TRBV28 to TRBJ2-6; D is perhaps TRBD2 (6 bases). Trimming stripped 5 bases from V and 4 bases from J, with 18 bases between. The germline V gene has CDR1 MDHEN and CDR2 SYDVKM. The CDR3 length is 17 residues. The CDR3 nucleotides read TGTGCCAGCAGTCCCCAAGACGGGGGAGACGGGGCCAACGTCCTGACTTTC. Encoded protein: CASSPQDGGDGANVLTF.